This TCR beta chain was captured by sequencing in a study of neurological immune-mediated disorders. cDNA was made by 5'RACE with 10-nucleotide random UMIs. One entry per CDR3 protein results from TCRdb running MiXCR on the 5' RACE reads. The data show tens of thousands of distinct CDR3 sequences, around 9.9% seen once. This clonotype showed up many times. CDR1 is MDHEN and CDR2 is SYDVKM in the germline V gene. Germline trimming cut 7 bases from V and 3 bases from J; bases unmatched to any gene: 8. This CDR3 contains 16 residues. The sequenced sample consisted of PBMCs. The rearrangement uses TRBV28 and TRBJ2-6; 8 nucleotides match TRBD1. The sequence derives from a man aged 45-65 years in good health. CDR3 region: CASTQGASNGANVLTF. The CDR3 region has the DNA TGTGCCAGCACCCAGGGGGCAAGTAATGGGGCCAACGTCCTGACTTTC.